One sample yielded the 7 T cell receptor beta chains listed below, sequenced in a study of blood T cell repertoires in COVID-19. Assay used: immunoSEQ multiplex PCR; TCRdb lists only in-frame clones, some missing. The sample lists about 69,000 clones, 90% seen once, with approximately 5.3% in the top ten. Specimen: peripheral blood. The origin of the receptors is a man aged 45-65 years with acute or convalescent COVID-19.

The chain couples TRBV18 to TRBJ2-7, with 9 bases fitting TRBD2. Trimming at V came to 3 bases and at J to 9 bases, leaving 24 bases not matched to a gene. CDR3 length: 19 residues. Germline CDR1 is KGHSH and CDR2 is LQKENI. CDR3 DNA: TGTGCCAGCTCACCTCCGGGACAGCGAGCGGGAGGAACCCCCCGGGGGCAGTACTTC. Its protein is CASSPPGQRAGGTPRGQYF.

This sequence joins TRBV19 and TRBJ1-6; TRBD1 might be the D (5 bases). CDR1 is LNHDA, CDR2 SQIVND, per germline (reference sequence). CDR3 length equals 16 residues. V lost 6 bases, J lost 5 bases, and 17 bases lay in between. The chain's CDR3 is CASSREAGRNNSPLHF. CDR3 sequence (DNA): TGTGCCAGTAGCCGAGAGGCGGGACGGAATAATTCACCCCTCCACTTT.

The CDR3 nucleotides read TGTGCCAGCAGTAACAGCGGAGGGTATGGCTACACCTTC. It specifies CASSNSGGYGYTF. The rearrangement links TRBV6-5 to TRBJ1-2; D unresolved. Germline V gives CDR1 MNHEY, CDR2 SVGAGI. The CDR3 consists of 13 residues. V was trimmed by 5 bases and J by 5 bases, leaving 12 bases between them.

This chain links TRBV6-4 with TRBJ1-1; TRBD1 agrees at 7 bases. In germline, CDR1 is MRHNA, CDR2 SNTAGT. The CDR3 sequence is 16 residues long. V was pared by 2 bases and J by 1 base, with 7 bases of the junction left unmatched. The CDR3 DNA follows: TGTGCCAGCAGTGACACCAACAGGGGCCCGAACACTGAAGCTTTCTTT. Amino acid sequence: CASSDTNRGPNTEAFF.

J is TRBJ2-1 and V is TRBV24-1; no firm D call. In germline, CDR1 is KGHDR, CDR2 SFDVKD. The CDR3 sequence is 15 residues long. Trimming took 3 bases from V and 8 from J, leaving 16 bases between them. The CDR3 sequence is CATSDGGRSMDEQFF. In DNA, the CDR3 is TGTGCCACCAGTGATGGTGGCAGGTCCATGGATGAGCAGTTCTTC.

The V and J genes are TRBV18 and TRBJ1-5, with TRBD1 as a possible D gene (5 bases). The germline CDR1 and CDR2 sequences are KGHSH and LQKENI. V was clipped by 2 bases and J by 5 bases, with 16 bases between them. The CDR3 has 16 amino acids. This CDR3 reads CASSPYVSGSDQPQHF. CDR3 nucleotide sequence: TGTGCCAGCTCACCATACGTTTCAGGGTCGGATCAGCCCCAGCATTTT. The full variable domain, its missing parts supplied by reference TRBV18 and TRBJ1-5, is NAGVMQNPRHLVRRRGQEARLRCSPMKGHSHVYWYRQLPEEGLKFMVYLQKENIIDESGMPKERFSAEFPKEGPSILRIQQVVRGDSAAYFCASSPYVSGSDQPQHFGDGTRLSIL.

CDR3 nucleotides: TGTGCCAGCGGGAGCGGGAGGAGCACCGGGGAGCTGTTTTTT. It specifies CASGSGRSTGELFF. The chain uses TRBV9 and TRBJ2-2; 9 bases agree with TRBD2. The J segment lost 4 bases and the V segment lost 7 bases, leaving 5 bases of the junction unmatched. The germline V gene has CDR1 SGDLS and CDR2 YYNGEE. This CDR3 is 14 amino acids long.